These 28 T cell receptor beta chains came from one sample sequenced in a study of blood T cells in healthy people across ages. For the second PCR, which ran for 7 to 11 cycles, a sample-barcoded 5' primer and a J-beta primer mix were used. TCRdb processed the 5' RACE reads anew with MiXCR; each CDR3 protein has one entry. This sample has 850,000 to 1,000,000 distinct CDR3 sequences, with roughly 48% found just once. Sequences were obtained from blood. All receptors derive from a man under 40 in good health.

This clonotype was recorded a few times. The CDR3 loop is CASSYERRQTYEQYF. The CDR3 nucleotides are TGCGCCAGCAGTTACGAGCGAAGACAGACTTACGAGCAGTACTTC. The chain couples TRBV5-1 to TRBJ2-7, with D possibly matching TRBD1 (5 bases). Germline V gives CDR1 SGHRS, CDR2 YFSETQ. V gave up 5 bases and J gave up 4 bases, with 19 bases separating them. The CDR3 contains 15 residues.

The J gene is TRBJ2-7, the V gene TRBV4-1; D ambiguous. The V end lost 0 bases, the J end lost 0 bases, and 12 bases lay between the germline ends. The CDR3 sequence is 16 residues long. CDR1 and CDR2 (germline): MGHRA, YSYEKL. CDR3 nucleotides: TGCGCCAGCAGCCAAGATCTAGGACGGATCTCCTACGAGCAGTACTTC. This translates into CASSQDLGRISYEQYF.

The chain is built from TRBV5-6 and TRBJ1-2; D is possibly TRBD1 (5 bases). Germline V CDR1 and CDR2: SGHDT, YYEEEE. Trimming left V 1 base short and J 4 bases short, with 14 bases between. This CDR3 comprises 15 residues. CDR3 amino acids: CASSLRWGGTYGYTF. In nucleotides, the CDR3 is TGTGCCAGCAGCTTGCGGTGGGGCGGAACCTATGGCTACACCTTC.

The CDR3 sequence: CASSPGAYLSTDTQYF. The CDR3 DNA sequence: TGTGCCAGCAGCCCAGGGGCGTACCTAAGCACAGATACGCAGTATTTT. The chain links TRBV5-4 to TRBJ2-3, with TRBD1 as a possible D gene (6 bases). The germline V gene encodes CDR1 SGHNT and CDR2 YYREEE (reference sequence). The CDR3 length is 16 residues. The V end was cut by 4 bases, the J end by 0 bases, with 15 bases between.

The rearrangement links TRBV4-1 to TRBJ1-5; the D is unclear. This CDR3 contains 16 residues. The germline V and J ends were trimmed by 0 bases and 2 bases, with 11 bases remaining between them. CDR1 is MGHRA, CDR2 YSYEKL, per germline. The CDR3 here is CASSQDLPRGNQPQHF. The CDR3 DNA reads as TGCGCCAGCAGCCAAGATCTCCCGAGGGGCAATCAGCCCCAGCATTTT.

This clonotype was observed a few times. The chain has TRBV24-1 and TRBJ1-2, with 7 positions matching TRBD1. This CDR3 is built from 14 residues. V gave up 2 bases and J gave up 4 bases; unmatched junction bases: 3. CDR1 and CDR2 (germline): KGHDR, SFDVKD. The CDR3 DNA reads as TGTGCCACCAGTGATTGGGACAGTCTCTATGGCTACACCTTC. This gives the protein CATSDWDSLYGYTF.

This clonotype was recorded a few times. J is TRBJ2-1 and V is TRBV7-3; 11 positions agree with TRBD2. CDR1 is SGHTA and CDR2 is FQGTGA in the germline V gene. The CDR3 is made up of 16 amino acids. Trimming cost V 6 bases and J 9 bases; bases outside gene matches: 13. The CDR3 region is CASSFIAGGFEGEQFF. CDR3 in DNA: TGTGCCAGCAGTTTCATAGCGGGGGGGTTTGAGGGTGAGCAGTTCTTC.

This clonotype has only a few counts. The chain is built from TRBV2 and TRBJ2-1, with TRBD2 identical over 12 bases. Losses at the gene ends were 6 bases for V and 8 bases for J; bases not matched to a gene: 8. CDR3 size: 15 residues. The germline CDR1 and CDR2 sequences are SNHLY and FYNNEI. CDR3 amino acids: CASRATSGGLHEQFF. CDR3 nucleotide sequence: TGTGCCAGCAGGGCGACTAGCGGGGGATTGCATGAGCAGTTCTTC.

This clonotype turned up a few times. V and J are TRBV28 and TRBJ2-5; no reliable D call. CDR1 is MDHEN, CDR2 SYDVKM, per germline. The CDR3 consists of 11 residues. V was shortened by 5 bases and J by 9 bases, with 10 bases between the two germline ends. CDR3 sequence reads: CASSPSAAQYF. The CDR3 region has the DNA TGTGCCAGCAGTCCCTCCGCGGCCCAGTACTTC.

This clonotype has just a few counts. The chain uses TRBV6-5 and TRBJ2-3; 11 bases align to TRBD2. CDR3 length: 16 amino acids. J lost 0 bases, V lost 7 bases, and 6 bases had no gene match. Germline V gives CDR1 MNHEY, CDR2 SVGAGI. CDR3 region: CASTTSGGPSTDTQYF. The CDR3 DNA reads as TGTGCCAGCACTACTAGCGGGGGCCCTAGCACAGATACGCAGTATTTT.

The chain combines TRBV28 with TRBJ2-3, with 7 bases identical to TRBD2. The CDR3 covers 16 residues. With V trimmed by 6 bases and J by 4 bases, 13 bases remained unmatched. The germline V gene has CDR1 MDHEN and CDR2 SYDVKM. CDR3 sequence reads: CASSSATSLDADTQYF. In DNA, the CDR3 is TGTGCCAGCAGCTCTGCGACTAGCTTAGACGCAGATACGCAGTATTTT. Looking up the rest from reference TRBV28 and TRBJ2-3 gives the full variable domain: DVKVTQSSRYLVKRTGEKVFLECVQDMDHENMFWYRQDPGLGLRLIYFSYDVKMKEKGDIPEGYSVSREKKERFSLILESASTNQTSMYLCASSSATSLDADTQYFGPGTRLTVL.

The chain employs TRBV4-1 and TRBJ2-5, with D perhaps matching TRBD1 or TRBD2 (5 bases each). V lost 0 bases to trimming and J lost 2 bases, with 10 bases between them. The CDR3 contains 15 residues. CDR1 is MGHRA and CDR2 is YSYEKL in the germline V gene. CDR3 protein: CASSQDGTEQETQYF. CDR3 bases: TGCGCCAGCAGCCAAGATGGGACGGAACAAGAGACCCAGTACTTC.

This clonotype was counted between two and nine times. The chain links TRBV20-1 to TRBJ2-1, with a weak D call TRBD1 (8 bases). The CDR3 consists of 15 residues. Germline values: CDR1 DFQATT, CDR2 SNEGSKA (reference sequence). Trimming removed 6 bases at V and 0 bases at J, with 15 bases between. CDR3 sequence reads: CSAAGQVNSYNEQFF. Written as DNA, the CDR3 is TGCAGTGCAGCGGGACAGGTTAACTCCTACAATGAGCAGTTCTTC.

This chain uses TRBV6-2 or TRBV6-3 with TRBJ1-1; D is undetermined. Per the germline V gene, CDR1 is MNHEY and CDR2 is SVGEGT. The ends were cut back, 1 base at V and 8 bases at J, with 5 bases in the middle. The CDR3 has 11 amino acids. CDR3 in amino acids: CASSYLREAFF. CDR3 nucleotides: TGTGCCAGCAGTTACTTGAGAGAAGCTTTCTTT.

This clonotype appeared a few times. The chain carries TRBV24-1 and TRBJ2-2; D is perhaps TRBD1 (6 bases). Germline CDR1 and CDR2: KGHDR and SFDVKD. The CDR3 totals 13 residues. V was clipped by 9 bases and J by 1 base, with 8 bases between them. Written as DNA, the CDR3 is TGTGCCACCGCGACAGGGAACACCGGGGAGCTGTTTTTT. It yields the protein CATATGNTGELFF.

The chain employs TRBV3-1 and TRBJ2-7; unclear D gene. The CDR3 runs to 15 residues. Germline-derived CDR1 and CDR2 are LGHDT and YNNKEL (reference sequence). The V and J ends lost 0 bases and 0 bases respectively, with 9 bases between them. Here the CDR3 reads CASSQEHHSSYEQYF. CDR3 nucleotide sequence: TGTGCCAGCAGCCAAGAACATCATAGCTCCTACGAGCAGTACTTC.

The chain carries TRBV20-1 and TRBJ2-7, with TRBD2 matching 12 bases. J lost 3 bases, V lost 0 bases, and 3 bases had no gene match. The CDR3 is 15 amino acids. Looked up from germline, CDR1 is DFQATT and CDR2 is SNEGSKA (reference sequence). The CDR3 is CSARELAGGSYEQYF. The CDR3 DNA reads TGCAGTGCTAGAGAACTAGCGGGGGGAAGCTACGAGCAGTACTTC.

This clonotype has ten or more counts. The chain couples TRBV29-1 to TRBJ2-7; TRBD1 or TRBD2 may be the D gene (5 bases each). CDR3 length equals 13 residues. Trimming stripped 7 bases from V and 6 bases from J, with 19 bases between. Germline V gives CDR1 SQVTM, CDR2 ANQGSEA. The CDR3: CSAIRDGGREQYF. The CDR3 nucleotides read TGCAGCGCCATCCGGGACGGAGGACGCGAGCAGTACTTC.

This clonotype was observed a handful of times. The chain uses TRBV10-3 and TRBJ2-5; TRBD2 agrees at 8 bases. In germline, CDR1 is ENHRY, CDR2 SYGVKD. This CDR3 is built from 16 residues. The junction had 13 bases not matched to a gene; V was cut back by 6 bases and J by 4 bases. The CDR3 reads CAIRGGAGVLGETQYF. In nucleotides, the CDR3 is TGTGCCATCAGGGGAGGAGCGGGGGTCCTAGGAGAGACCCAGTACTTC.

The chain recombines TRBV7-9 with TRBJ1-2, with D tentatively TRBD1 (6 bases). The CDR3 is 13 amino acids. The V gene lost 6 bases and the J gene lost 4 bases, with 12 bases spanning the gap. Germline-derived CDR1 and CDR2 are SEHNR and FQNEAQ (reference sequence). CDR3 in amino acids: CASSIQGTYGYTF. DNA for the CDR3: TGTGCCAGCAGTATTCAGGGGACCTATGGCTACACCTTC.

About this clonotype: A much bigger clone sits one base away, suggesting this may be a read error. V is TRBV27 and J is TRBJ2-5, with 16 bases lining up with TRBD2. This CDR3 has 20 residues. After removal of 5 bases from V and 11 bases from J, the junction contained 23 bases not matched to a gene. The V gene's germline CDR1 is MNHEY and CDR2 SMNVEV (reference sequence). CDR3 coding DNA: TGTGCCAGCAGTATACCGGGACTAGCGGGGGGGATTTCGACCCGCAATGAGCAGTACTTC. Translation: CASSIPGLAGGISTRNEQYF.

This clonotype was detected a few times. J is TRBJ1-6 and V is TRBV2, with no clear D. The CDR3 consists of 16 residues. Per the germline V gene, CDR1 is SNHLY and CDR2 is FYNNEI. The ends were cut back, 5 bases at V and 10 bases at J, with 21 bases in the middle. DNA of the CDR3: TGTGCCAGCAGTCCGGAGGCCGGTGACGTCGGCTCACCCCTCCACTTT. Protein: CASSPEAGDVGSPLHF.

The chain couples TRBV12-3 or TRBV12-4 to TRBJ1-4; TRBD1 matches 11 bases. The CDR3 covers 16 residues. V shed 5 bases and J 5 bases; nucleotides not matched to a gene: 7. The CDR3 DNA is TGTGCCAGCAGTGCCGGACAGGGGGCTACGAATGAAAAACTGTTTTTT. Residues: CASSAGQGATNEKLFF.

The gene calls are TRBV9 and TRBJ2-3, with D possibly matching TRBD2 (5 bases). V shed 4 bases and J shed 1 base, with 19 bases lying between them. Germline V CDR1 and CDR2: SGDLS, YYNGEE. The CDR3 contains 17 residues. The CDR3 DNA reads as TGTGCCAGCAGCCCCCGTGGGGAGCGCCTCCGCACAGATACGCAGTATTTT. Its translation: CASSPRGERLRTDTQYF.

V is TRBV29-1 and J is TRBJ2-7; no reliable D call. Germline CDR1 reads SQVTM; CDR2 reads ANQGSEA. This CDR3 has 11 amino acids. V lost 4 bases and J 2 bases, leaving 6 bases between the germline ends. CDR3 nucleotide sequence: TGCAGCGTTGGGTCGACCTACGAGCAGTACTTC. Translated, it gives CSVGSTYEQYF.

The chain couples TRBV30 to TRBJ2-3; maybe TRBD2 (6 bases). The CDR3 spans 18 residues. CDR1 GTSNPN and CDR2 SVGIG come from the germline V gene (reference sequence). V was clipped by 2 bases and J by 0 bases, with 21 bases between them. The chain's CDR3 is CAWSRRAGRKNSTDTQYF. The CDR3 bases are TGTGCCTGGAGTCGGAGGGCGGGGAGAAAAAATAGCACAGATACGCAGTATTTT.

V and J are TRBV7-2 and TRBJ1-1; TRBD1 might be the D (6 bases). Deletions cut 5 bases from V and 1 base from J, with 14 bases between. The length of the CDR3 is 15 residues. Germline V gene sequence: CDR1 SGHTA, CDR2 FQGNSA. This CDR3 reads CASSRWKGENTEAFF. Here the CDR3 DNA reads TGTGCCAGCAGCCGGTGGAAGGGGGAGAACACTGAAGCTTTCTTT.

This clonotype showed up just a few times. This chain connects TRBV20-1 to TRBJ1-1; TRBD1 might be the D (6 bases). The CDR3 is 16 amino acids. V lost 0 bases and J lost 2, with 16 bases in between. Germline V gene sequence: CDR1 DFQATT, CDR2 SNEGSKA (reference sequence). The CDR3 spells CSARDVTDSLNTEAFF. The CDR3 DNA reads as TGCAGTGCTAGAGATGTAACGGACAGCTTAAACACTGAAGCTTTCTTT.